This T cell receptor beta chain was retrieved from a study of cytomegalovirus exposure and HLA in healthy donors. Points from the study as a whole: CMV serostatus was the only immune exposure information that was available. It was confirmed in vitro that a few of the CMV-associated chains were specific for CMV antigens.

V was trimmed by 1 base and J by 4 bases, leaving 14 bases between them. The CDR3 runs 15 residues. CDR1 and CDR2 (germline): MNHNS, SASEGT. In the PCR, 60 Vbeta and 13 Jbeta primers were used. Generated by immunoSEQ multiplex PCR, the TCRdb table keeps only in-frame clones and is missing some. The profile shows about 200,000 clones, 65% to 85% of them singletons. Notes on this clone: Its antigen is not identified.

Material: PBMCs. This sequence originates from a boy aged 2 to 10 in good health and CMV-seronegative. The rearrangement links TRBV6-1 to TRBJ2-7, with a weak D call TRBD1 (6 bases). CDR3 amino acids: CASSEGGQGKYEQYF. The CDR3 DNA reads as TGTGCCAGCAGTGAAGGCGGGCAGGGGAAATACGAGCAGTACTTC.